Below, 20 T cell receptor beta chains from the same sample are listed, as sequenced in a study of blood T cell repertoires in COVID-19. Data came from immunoSEQ multiplex PCR; TCRdb stores just in-frame clones and leaves some out. The sample records some 220,000 clones, roughly 84% being singletons. Specimen: peripheral blood. The origin of the receptors is a woman in her twenties or thirties who had recovered from COVID-19.

V and J are TRBV5-1 and TRBJ2-2; maybe TRBD2 (5 bases). The CDR3 sequence is 16 residues long. Per the germline V gene, CDR1 is SGHRS and CDR2 is YFSETQ. V lost 4 bases to trimming and J lost 0 bases, with 13 bases between them. Here the CDR3 reads CASSANGLANTGELFF. CDR3 coding DNA: TGCGCCAGCAGCGCTAACGGACTCGCGAACACCGGGGAGCTGTTTTTT.

There are a few counts of this clone. The chain uses TRBV5-4 and TRBJ2-1; TRBD2 matches at 12 bases. Germline assignment: CDR1 SGHNT and CDR2 YYREEE (reference sequence). The CDR3 contains 15 residues. V lost 4 bases to trimming and J lost 7 bases; unmatched junction nucleotides: 6. CDR3 sequence: CASSPSGRDLNEQFF. CDR3 coding DNA: TGTGCCAGCAGCCCTAGCGGGAGGGATTTGAATGAGCAGTTCTTC.

J is TRBJ2-7 and V is TRBV6-4; TRBD1 matches 7 bases. The ends lost 0 bases at V and 6 bases at J; junction bases unmatched: 8. Germline V gives CDR1 MRHNA, CDR2 SNTAGT. The CDR3 length is 15 residues. CDR3 sequence: CASSDSPRQGCEQYF. The DNA of the CDR3 is TGTGCCAGCAGTGACTCCCCAAGACAGGGCTGCGAGCAGTACTTC.

The chain uses TRBV4-2 and TRBJ2-7; D unclear. Germline-derived CDR1 and CDR2 are LGHNA and YNFKEQ. The length of the CDR3 is 14 residues. V lost 1 base to trimming and J lost 3 bases, with 10 bases between them. For the CDR3, the DNA is TGTGCCAGCAGCCAAGTAGACTCCGACTACGAGCAGTACTTC. Its translation: CASSQVDSDYEQYF.

The rearrangement links TRBV6-5 to TRBJ1-1; TRBD1 is a possible D gene (6 bases). The germline V gene has CDR1 MNHEY and CDR2 SVGAGI. The CDR3 has 15 residues. V was cut by 6 bases and J by 6 bases, with 20 bases left in between. The CDR3 DNA reads as TGTGCCAGCAGGAGGGATAACAGGGTTTGGCCTGAAGCTTTCTTT. Translating it yields CASRRDNRVWPEAFF.

This clone was seen a single time. J is TRBJ2-3 and V is TRBV7-9, with TRBD1 matching 8 bases. There are 15 residues in the CDR3. CDR1 SEHNR and CDR2 FQNEAQ come from the germline V gene (reference sequence). The trim removed 6 bases at V and 2 bases at J, leaving 7 bases unmatched. The CDR3 DNA is TGTGCCAGCAGAGGGGGGACAGGACTCACAGATACGCAGTATTTT. Amino acids: CASRGGTGLTDTQYF.

The V call is TRBV7-9, the J call TRBJ2-7; a weak D match, TRBD1 (5 bases). Trimming stripped 2 bases from V and 4 bases from J, with 15 bases between. Germline CDR1 and CDR2: SEHNR and FQNEAQ (reference sequence). This CDR3 is built from 15 residues. CDR3 bases: TGTGCCAGCAGCTTAAATACAGGATCTACTTACGAGCAGTACTTC. This sequence encodes CASSLNTGSTYEQYF.

Points on this clone: Other DNA sequences of this sample code for an identical CDR3. The chain carries TRBV5-1 and TRBJ2-3; D is unclear. The CDR3 consists of 13 residues. V was trimmed by 4 bases and J by 2 bases, leaving 8 bases between them. Per the germline V gene, CDR1 is SGHRS and CDR2 is YFSETQ. The CDR3 nucleotides read TGCGCCAGCAGCCCCGGTTACACAGATACGCAGTATTTT. It encodes CASSPGYTDTQYF.

The V gene is TRBV7-2, the J gene TRBJ2-1; D gene ambiguous. Deletions cut 11 bases from V and 2 bases from J, with 7 bases between. Germline CDR1 and CDR2: SGHTA and FQGNSA. The CDR3 spans 11 residues. This chain's CDR3 is CAERPYNEQFF. The DNA for the CDR3 is TGTGCCGAGCGCCCCTACAATGAGCAGTTCTTC. Looking up the rest from reference TRBV7-2 and TRBJ2-1 gives the full variable domain: GAGVSQSPSNKVTEKGKDVELRCDPISGHTALYWYRQSLGQGLEFLIYFQGNSAPDKSGLPSDRFSAERTGGSVSTLTIQRTQQEDSAVYLCAERPYNEQFFGPGTRLTVL.

This clone was recorded many times. The chain couples TRBV6-5 to TRBJ2-1; 9 nucleotides align to TRBD2. The CDR3 sequence is 15 residues long. CDR1 is MNHEY, CDR2 SVGAGI, per germline. The trim removed 4 bases at V and 8 bases at J, leaving 9 bases unmatched. This CDR3 reads CASSSIAGVKDEQFF. The DNA of the CDR3 is TGTGCCAGCAGTTCCATAGCGGGAGTGAAAGATGAGCAGTTCTTC.

The rearrangement joins TRBV15 to TRBJ2-2, with TRBD1 identical over 7 bases. V trimming: 3 bases; J trimming: 1 base; junction bases outside the gene matches: 5. CDR1 is LNHNV and CDR2 is YYDKDF in the germline V gene (reference sequence). CDR3 length equals 16 residues. This CDR3 is CATSSWGTENTGELFF. DNA of the CDR3: TGTGCCACCAGCAGTTGGGGGACAGAGAACACCGGGGAGCTGTTTTTT.

This chain joins TRBV4-1 and TRBJ2-5; D not resolved. The V end was cut by 4 bases, the J end by 3 bases, with 3 bases between. Germline CDR1 is MGHRA and CDR2 is YSYEKL. The CDR3 totals 11 residues. CDR3 protein: CASSLEETQYF. The CDR3 nucleotides are TGCGCCAGCAGCCTAGAAGAGACCCAGTACTTC.

V usage is TRBV5-1 and J usage is TRBJ2-5; D is uncertain. The germline CDR1 and CDR2 sequences are SGHRS and YFSETQ. CDR3 size: 13 residues. The germline V and J ends were trimmed by 0 bases and 5 bases, with 8 bases remaining between them. The DNA of the CDR3 is TGCGCCAGCAGCTTGGAGACCGGGGAGACCCAGTACTTC. This encodes CASSLETGETQYF.

For the CDR3, the DNA is TGCAGCCCGTCCCCTCGCTTAGGCGGGGAGGAAGAGGCCGGGGAGCTGTTTTTT. It codes for CSPSPRLGGEEEAGELFF. The V and J genes are TRBV29-1 and TRBJ2-2, with D maybe TRBD2 (6 bases). V was pared by 8 bases and J by 6 bases, with 31 bases between. This CDR3 is 18 amino acids long. Germline CDR1 and CDR2: SQVTM and ANQGSEA.

The chain is built from TRBV7-3 and TRBJ2-5; 8 nucleotides agree with TRBD1. Germline V gene sequence: CDR1 SGHTA, CDR2 FQGTGA. There are 14 residues in the CDR3. The V segment lost 3 bases and the J segment 5 bases; nucleotides outside the gene matches: 5. CDR3 in DNA: TGTGCCAGCAGCTTCAGGGGGCGCGGGGAGACCCAGTACTTC. This encodes CASSFRGRGETQYF.

Only one count was recorded for this clone. The rearrangement joins TRBV5-1 to TRBJ2-3, with TRBD2 matching over 8 bases. This CDR3 is 14 amino acids long. Trimming took 2 bases from V and 5 from J; bases not matched to a gene: 4. Looked up from germline, CDR1 is SGHRS and CDR2 is YFSETQ. The CDR3 sequence: CASSFTSGGDTQYF. In nucleotides, the CDR3 is TGCGCCAGCAGCTTTACTAGCGGAGGAGATACGCAGTATTTT.

Worth noting for this clone: Other nucleotide sequences from this sample produce the same CDR3. The chain joins TRBV27 to TRBJ1-2; 11 nucleotides line up with TRBD1. Per the germline V gene, CDR1 is MNHEY and CDR2 is SMNVEV (reference sequence). The length of the CDR3 is 13 residues. V was clipped by 4 bases and J by 8 bases; unmatched bases: 3. The CDR3 reads CASSYGQGAGYTF. CDR3 sequence (DNA): TGTGCCAGCAGTTACGGACAGGGGGCGGGCTACACCTTC.

This clone was seen just once. The chain couples TRBV9 to TRBJ2-5, with D possibly matching TRBD1 (6 bases). The CDR3 is 14 residues long. Trimming cost V 0 bases and J 7 bases, with 13 bases left between them. Germline values: CDR1 SGDLS, CDR2 YYNGEE. In nucleotides, the CDR3 is TGTGCCAGCAGCGTAGAACAGGGTGGTGGGACCCAGTACTTC. Residues: CASSVEQGGGTQYF.

The rearrangement uses TRBV11-2 and TRBJ2-3, with 8 bases matching TRBD2. CDR1 is SGHAT and CDR2 is FQNNGV in the germline V gene. After removal of 7 bases from V and 4 bases from J, the junction contained 16 bases not matched to a gene. The CDR3 is 17 amino acids. The CDR3 coding sequence is TGTGCCAGCAAGAATCCGGGACTAGGACCTAACGCAGATACGCAGTATTTT. Its translation is CASKNPGLGPNADTQYF.

This chain connects TRBV5-1 to TRBJ2-7, with unresolved D. This CDR3 has 15 amino acids. CDR1 and CDR2 from the germline V gene are SGHRS and YFSETQ. The V end lost 2 bases, the J end lost 0 bases, and 12 bases lay between the germline ends. In nucleotides, the CDR3 is TGCGCCAGCAGCTTAACAGTTTCCCCCTCCTACGAGCAGTACTTC. This sequence encodes CASSLTVSPSYEQYF.